These 25 T cell receptor beta chains were sequenced from one sample in a study of T cell repertoires in cytomegalovirus infection. Each CDR3 protein is one row after TCRdb ran MiXCR on the reads. This table holds 400,000 to 550,000 distinct CDR3 sequences, roughly 12% found once. The sample was PBMCs. Receptor source: a human donor in good health (CMV status not recorded). Some clones in this sample may be carry-over from other donors' samples.

As to this clonotype: A much larger clone lies one base from this, so it may be a read error. In this CDR3 the conserved last residue, phenylalanine or tryptophan, is missing, so a read error is likely. This chain joins TRBV6-2 or TRBV6-3 and TRBJ2-2, with 10 bases aligning to TRBD2. CDR3 length: 16 amino acids. V was pared by 0 bases and J by 6 bases, with 4 bases of the junction left unmatched. Germline V gene lookup returns CDR1 MNHEY and CDR2 SVGEGT. This CDR3 is CASSYSRLAGAGELFL. CDR3 DNA sequence: TGTGCCAGCAGTTACTCGCGGCTAGCGGGGGCCGGGGAGCTGTTTTTA.

In this sample, this clonotype turned up many times. This sequence joins TRBV24-1 and TRBJ1-5; 7 bases match TRBD1. In germline, CDR1 is KGHDR, CDR2 SFDVKD. There are 12 residues in the CDR3. With 9 bases clipped from V and 5 bases from J, the junction kept 3 bases outside the gene matches. The CDR3 nucleotides are TGTGCCACCCGACAGGGCGATCAGCCCCAGCATTTT. It codes for CATRQGDQPQHF.

This clonotype showed up many times. CDR3 region: CASSPRTGRVRSNQPQHF. The CDR3 DNA reads TGTGCCAGCAGCCCCAGGACGGGCAGGGTAAGGAGCAATCAGCCCCAGCATTTT. The J gene is TRBJ1-5, the V gene TRBV12-3 or TRBV12-4, with D perhaps TRBD1 (5 bases). This CDR3 is 18 amino acids long. Between the trimmed V and J ends, which lost 6 bases and 1 base, there was a span of 22 bases.

Concerning this clonotype: A much larger clone sits a single nucleotide away, making a read error possible. The chain joins TRBV7-3 to TRBJ1-1; no firm D call. The CDR3 is made up of 16 amino acids. Germline-derived CDR1 and CDR2 are SGHTA and FQGTGA. V was trimmed by 4 bases and J by 0 bases, leaving 15 bases between them. CDR3 region: CASSSRGECLNTEAFF. The CDR3 region has the DNA TGTGCCAGCAGCTCCCGCGGTGAGTGCTTGAACACTGAAGCTTTCTTT.

There are many counts of this clonotype. The chain is built from TRBV11-3 and TRBJ2-1, with 11 bases lining up with TRBD1. Trimming cost V 1 base and J 9 bases; bases outside gene matches: 8. Germline CDR1 SGHNT, CDR2 YENEEA. This CDR3 is 16 amino acids long. The CDR3 here is CASSLGWTGGWVEQFF. The DNA for the CDR3 is TGTGCCAGCAGCTTAGGGTGGACAGGGGGCTGGGTTGAGCAGTTCTTC.

This clonotype has more than one count but fewer than ten. This chain connects TRBV20-1 to TRBJ1-2; 7 bases agree with TRBD1. Germline assignment: CDR1 DFQATT and CDR2 SNEGSKA (reference sequence). The CDR3 length is 11 residues. V lost 6 bases, J lost 6 bases, and 4 bases stayed unmatched. As DNA, the CDR3 is TGCAGTGCCACGGGACAGAATGGCTACACCTTC. Amino acids: CSATGQNGYTF.

This clonotype was recorded many times. The chain is built from TRBV12-3 or TRBV12-4 and TRBJ1-1; D gene uncertain. The CDR3 is 13 amino acids. V lost 3 bases, J lost 1 base, and 6 bases lay in between. The CDR3 coding sequence is TGTGCCAGCAGTTTGAACGCGAACACTGAAGCTTTCTTT. This encodes CASSLNANTEAFF.

This clonotype was detected many times. The chain recombines TRBV7-9 with TRBJ2-6; TRBD1 matches 9 bases. With V trimmed by 5 bases and J by 0 bases, 8 bases remained unmatched. This CDR3 spans 18 amino acids. CDR1 SEHNR and CDR2 FQNEAQ come from the germline V gene (reference sequence). CDR3 coding DNA: TGTGCCAGCAGCACCTGGACAGGGGCCCGCTCTGGGGCCAACGTCCTGACTTTC. It codes for CASSTWTGARSGANVLTF.

At least ten counts were recorded for this clonotype. V usage is TRBV27 and J usage is TRBJ2-7; 9 positions match TRBD1. CDR3 length: 15 amino acids. Germline assignment: CDR1 MNHEY and CDR2 SMNVEV (reference sequence). The ends lost 3 bases at V and 1 base at J; junction bases unmatched: 4. DNA of the CDR3: TGTGCCAGCAGTTTCGTACAGGGGGCTTCCTACGAGCAGTACTTC. As protein: CASSFVQGASYEQYF.

This clonotype has a count of ten or more. This chain links TRBV5-6 with TRBJ1-4, with D possibly matching TRBD1 (6 bases). Germline V gene sequence: CDR1 SGHDT, CDR2 YYEEEE. Between the trimmed V and J ends, which lost 3 bases and 0 bases, there was a span of 15 bases. This CDR3 spans 17 amino acids. The CDR3 nucleotides read TGTGCCAGCAGCTACACCCGGGGGCTTACAACTAATGAAAAACTGTTTTTT. This encodes CASSYTRGLTTNEKLFF.

This clonotype was seen repeatedly, ten times or more. The chain employs TRBV6-1 and TRBJ1-5; D unclear. Germline loops: CDR1 MNHNS, CDR2 SASEGT. Trimming cost V 3 bases and J 4 bases, with 7 bases left between them. The CDR3 contains 13 residues. CDR3 DNA: TGTGCCAGCAGTGAGGGGATGAATCAGCCCCAGCATTTT. This codes for CASSEGMNQPQHF.

The rearrangement uses TRBV18 and TRBJ2-7, with TRBD2 matching over 13 bases. This CDR3 has 14 amino acids. V was clipped by 6 bases and J by 5 bases; unmatched bases: 4. Germline CDR1 and CDR2: KGHSH and LQKENI. For the CDR3, the DNA is TGTGCCAGCTCCACGGGGACTAGCGGGAACGAGCAGTACTTC. Protein product: CASSTGTSGNEQYF.

V gene TRBV14 combines with J gene TRBJ2-7; the D gene is possibly TRBD2 (5 bases). CDR3 length: 18 residues. The germline gives CDR1 SGHDN, CDR2 FVKESK. Trimming stripped 6 bases from V and 6 bases from J, with 30 bases between. CDR3 in DNA: TGTGCCAGCAGTTCAACCTCGCTAGAATTCCTACTAAGCGGCGAGCAGTACTTC. Translated, it gives CASSSTSLEFLLSGEQYF.

The table lists this clonotype with a few counts. V and J are TRBV15 and TRBJ2-1; no clear D gene. CDR3 length: 15 amino acids. Trimming removed 3 bases from V and 11 bases from J, with 20 bases in between. Looked up from germline, CDR1 is LNHNV and CDR2 is YYDKDF (reference sequence). This CDR3 reads CATSRERDIGVQQFF. DNA of the CDR3: TGTGCCACCAGCAGGGAAAGAGATATAGGAGTTCAGCAGTTCTTC.

V gene TRBV20-1 combines with J gene TRBJ1-4; D gene uncertain. The CDR3 extends over 11 amino acids. V lost 6 bases and J lost 6, with 8 bases in between. From germline, CDR1 is DFQATT and CDR2 SNEGSKA (reference sequence). Here the CDR3 DNA reads TGCAGTGCGGCTCGGGATGAAAAACTGTTTTTT. This sequence encodes CSAARDEKLFF.

As concerns this clonotype: One end of the junction is discordant with germline, which a read error may explain. The V and J genes are TRBV6-6 and TRBJ1-4, with TRBD1 as a possible D gene (5 bases). The germline V gene has CDR1 MNHNY and CDR2 SVGAGI (reference sequence). CDR3 length equals 14 residues. The CDR3 loop reads CASSSGDHNEKLIF. The CDR3 nucleotides are TGTGCCAGCAGTAGTGGGGACCATAATGAAAAACTGATTTTT.

This clonotype was seen a handful of times. The genes are TRBV2 and TRBJ1-6; 8 bases align to TRBD1. The CDR3 length is 14 residues. J lost 10 bases, V lost 6 bases, and 8 bases had no gene match. Germline values: CDR1 SNHLY, CDR2 FYNNEI. The CDR3 nucleotides are TGTGCCAGCAGACCAGGGGGCATCGGATCACCCCTCCACTTT. It specifies CASRPGGIGSPLHF. The full variable domain, rest sourced from reference TRBV2 and TRBJ1-6, is EPEVTQTPSHQVTQMGQEVILRCVPISNHLYFYWYRQILGQKVEFLVSFYNNEISEKSEIFDDQFSVERPDGSNFTLKIRSTKLEDSAMYFCASRPGGIGSPLHFGNGTRLTVT.

This clonotype showed up many times. The J gene is TRBJ1-5, the V gene TRBV7-9; tentatively, D is TRBD1 (5 bases). The CDR3 is 14 amino acids. The V gene lost 4 bases and the J gene lost 9 bases, with 16 bases spanning the gap. CDR1 is SEHNR and CDR2 is FQNEAQ in the germline V gene (reference sequence). The CDR3 DNA follows: TGTGCCAGCAGCTCCAGGAATGGGGGATCGCCCCAGCATTTT. This gives the protein CASSSRNGGSPQHF.

This clonotype was counted ten times or more. The chain is built from TRBV6-2 or TRBV6-3 and TRBJ1-1, with TRBD1 as a possible D gene (6 bases). Germline-derived CDR1 and CDR2 are MNHEY and SVGEGT. Trimming left V 5 bases short and J 5 bases short, with 18 bases between. The CDR3 has 15 residues. This CDR3 is CASSPPQGSRTEAFF. The CDR3 DNA sequence: TGTGCCAGCAGTCCCCCGCAGGGGTCGAGAACTGAAGCTTTCTTT.

At least ten counts were recorded for this clonotype. The genes are TRBV9 and TRBJ1-2; D is undetermined. V dropped 0 bases and J dropped 7 bases, with 16 bases sitting between them. The CDR3 length is 15 residues. Germline CDR1 reads SGDLS; CDR2 reads YYNGEE. The CDR3 spells CASSVGNLLGSGYTF. The CDR3 bases are TGTGCCAGCAGCGTAGGCAATCTCCTCGGGTCTGGCTACACCTTC.

This clonotype was recorded at least ten times. V and J are TRBV6-5 and TRBJ2-7; 11 bases line up with TRBD1. This CDR3 spans 14 amino acids. Germline CDR1 and CDR2: MNHEY and SVGAGI. Trimming cost V 6 bases and J 3 bases; bases outside gene matches: 4. CDR3 sequence reads: CASRPGQGDYEQYF. The CDR3 region has the DNA TGTGCCAGCAGACCGGGACAGGGGGACTACGAGCAGTACTTC.

In this sample, this clonotype turned up many times. This chain uses TRBV7-2 with TRBJ2-1; D is uncertain. V was pared by 0 bases and J by 10 bases, with 10 bases between. This CDR3 region has 13 residues. The V gene's germline CDR1 is SGHTA and CDR2 FQGNSA. CDR3 protein: CASSLALTGEQFF. The CDR3 DNA reads TGTGCCAGCAGCTTAGCCCTTACCGGGGAGCAGTTCTTC. Based on the CDR3 plus reference TRBV7-2 and TRBJ2-1, the full variable domain is GAGVSQSPSNKVTEKGKDVELRCDPISGHTALYWYRQSLGQGLEFLIYFQGNSAPDKSGLPSDRFSAERTGGSVSTLTIQRTQQEDSAVYLCASSLALTGEQFFGPGTRLTVL.

This clonotype was counted at least ten times. The gene calls are TRBV28 and TRBJ1-2; possible D gene TRBD1, 5 bases. This CDR3 comprises 18 residues. CDR1 and CDR2 (germline): MDHEN, SYDVKM. Trimming removed 4 bases from V and 4 bases from J, with 25 bases in between. For the CDR3, the DNA is TGTGCCAGCAGTTCGTCCGGCGGGATAGGGCGGGGCGGCTATGGCTACACCTTC. Amino acid sequence: CASSSSGGIGRGGYGYTF.

By frequency in the sample, this clonotype is medium-sized. The J gene is TRBJ1-2, the V gene TRBV7-2; 12 nucleotides align to TRBD1. The V gene end was trimmed by 5 bases and the J gene end by 4 bases; junction bases not matched to a gene: 5. CDR1 and CDR2 from the germline V gene are SGHTA and FQGNSA. The CDR3 covers 15 residues. CDR3 sequence: CASSGGQGASYGYTF. Written as DNA, the CDR3 is TGTGCCAGCAGCGGGGGACAGGGGGCTTCCTATGGCTACACCTTC.

This chain joins TRBV10-2 and TRBJ2-7; D call uncertain. This CDR3 has 15 residues. Germline V gene sequence: CDR1 WSHSY, CDR2 SAAADI. With 2 bases removed from V and 3 bases from J, the gap between germline ends came to 14 bases. CDR3: CASSEESGKIYEQYF. In nucleotides, the CDR3 is TGCGCCAGCAGTGAGGAGAGTGGGAAGATCTACGAGCAGTACTTC.